What follows are 18 T cell receptor beta chains derived from one specimen sequenced in a study of T-cell memory formation after mild COVID-19. TCRdb independently ran MiXCR on the 5' RACE reads; one entry per CDR3 protein. Among more than 300,000 distinct CDR3 sequences, approximately 13% were seen once, and the ten largest hold 22%. The sequencing sample was made of PBMCs or a T cell subset sorted from them (not recorded which). Receptors originate from a young man who had mild COVID-19 (a few samples of this study predate the infection). Cell type and time point are not known.

V and J are TRBV19 and TRBJ2-1; TRBD1 aligns across 7 bases. Looked up from germline, CDR1 is LNHDA and CDR2 is SQIVND (reference sequence). The V gene end was trimmed by 5 bases and the J gene end by 7 bases; junction bases not matched to a gene: 5. This CDR3 comprises 13 residues. As DNA, the CDR3 is TGTGCCAGTAGTGGCCAGGGGGTGAATGAGCAGTTCTTC. Protein sequence: CASSGQGVNEQFF.

This clonotype showed up many times. The chain combines TRBV23-1 with TRBJ2-5; D uncertain. TRBV23-1 is placed among ORFs of uncertain function. The CDR3 is 12 amino acids. V gave up 9 bases and J gave up 2 bases, with 10 bases separating them. As DNA, the CDR3 is TGCGCCAGAAGACCTTCTCAAGAGACCCAGTACTTC. This encodes CARRPSQETQYF.

This clonotype was detected only a few times. The J gene is TRBJ1-5, the V gene TRBV10-2; no firm D call. V was pared by 7 bases and J by 4 bases, with 8 bases between. The CDR3 is made up of 12 amino acids. The germline V gene encodes CDR1 WSHSY and CDR2 SAAADI. The CDR3 DNA is TGCGCCAGCAAAGCGGGGAATCAGCCCCAGCATTTT. This gives the protein CASKAGNQPQHF.

This clonotype has a handful of counts. The V and J genes are TRBV20-1 and TRBJ2-5, with 7 positions matching TRBD1. The trim removed 2 bases at V and 4 bases at J, leaving 1 base unmatched. Germline V lookup: CDR1 DFQATT, CDR2 SNEGSKA (reference sequence). The CDR3 length is 12 residues. This CDR3 is CSARQGVETQYF. The CDR3 DNA reads TGCAGTGCTAGACAGGGGGTAGAGACCCAGTACTTC.

The chain is built from TRBV9 and TRBJ1-4, with a possible D match to TRBD1 (5 bases). This CDR3 is built from 12 residues. Trimming shortened V by 0 bases and J by 10 bases, and 7 bases separated the two germline ends. In germline, CDR1 is SGDLS, CDR2 YYNGEE. The CDR3 bases are TGTGCCAGCAGCGTAGTTGGGGGAAAACTGTTTTTT. Encoded protein: CASSVVGGKLFF.

The J gene is TRBJ2-7, the V gene TRBV29-1; 10 nucleotides line up with TRBD1. Germline loops: CDR1 SQVTM, CDR2 ANQGSEA. This CDR3 comprises 15 residues. The J segment lost 5 bases and the V segment lost 5 bases, leaving 12 bases of the junction unmatched. CDR3 residues: CSVCSGYGQGDEQYF. The CDR3, as DNA: TGCAGCGTTTGTTCGGGGTACGGACAGGGGGACGAGCAGTACTTC.

There are a few counts of this clonotype. This chain joins TRBV13 and TRBJ1-2; 7 positions match TRBD1. CDR3 length: 14 residues. The V gene's germline CDR1 is PRHDT and CDR2 FYEKMQ (reference sequence). The junction had 8 bases not matched to a gene; V was cut back by 6 bases and J by 4 bases. The CDR3 loop is CASRAQGDSYGYTF. As DNA, the CDR3 is TGTGCCAGCAGGGCGCAGGGGGATAGCTATGGCTACACCTTC.

This clonotype was seen only a few times. The V gene is TRBV20-1, the J gene TRBJ2-5; no definite D call. The V end was cut by 3 bases, the J end by 5 bases, with 13 bases between. This CDR3 is 13 amino acids long. Germline CDR1 is DFQATT and CDR2 is SNEGSKA (reference sequence). The CDR3 coding sequence is TGCAGTGCTAGCCCCACGGCCCGTGAGACCCAGTACTTC. It encodes CSASPTARETQYF.

This clonotype was counted only a few times. The chain employs TRBV19 and TRBJ1-1, with TRBD1 identical over 8 bases. The CDR3 covers 14 residues. Germline CDR1 LNHDA, CDR2 SQIVND (reference sequence). Trimming took 9 bases from V and 5 from J; bases not matched to a gene: 11. DNA for the CDR3: TGTGCCAGCAAAGGCCCAGGGGGCCGAACTGAAGCTTTCTTT. Protein: CASKGPGGRTEAFF.

This clonotype was seen a handful of times. The chain employs TRBV7-9 and TRBJ1-1; D is uncertain. The V gene lost 1 base and the J gene lost 1 base, with 19 bases spanning the gap. The CDR3 is 18 residues long. CDR1 and CDR2 from the germline V gene are SEHNR and FQNEAQ (reference sequence). CDR3 in amino acids: CASSLDSTVYSRNTEAFF. CDR3 DNA: TGTGCCAGCAGCTTAGATTCTACGGTGTATAGTAGGAACACTGAAGCTTTCTTT. Based on the CDR3 plus reference TRBV7-9 and TRBJ1-1, the full variable domain is DTGVSQNPRHKITKRGQNVTFRCDPISEHNRLYWYRQTLGQGPEFLTYFQNEAQLEKSRLLSDRFSAERPKGSFSTLEIQRTEQGDSAMYLCASSLDSTVYSRNTEAFFGQGTRLTVV.

This clonotype was counted many times. This chain joins TRBV11-3 and TRBJ2-1; 8 positions match TRBD1. This CDR3 is built from 18 residues. Per the germline V gene, CDR1 is SGHNT and CDR2 is YENEEA. Trimming removed 0 bases from V and 0 bases from J; junction bases left unmatched: 7. The CDR3 DNA follows: TGTGCCAGCAGCTTAGATCAATCGGGGACAGGCTCCTACAATGAGCAGTTCTTC. Residues: CASSLDQSGTGSYNEQFF.

The rearrangement links TRBV6-5 to TRBJ1-6; TRBD1 is a possible D gene (5 bases). V was shortened by 6 bases and J by 8 bases, with 14 bases between the two germline ends. There are 14 residues in the CDR3. From germline, CDR1 is MNHEY and CDR2 SVGAGI. CDR3 residues: CASSPAGIDSPLHF. CDR3 DNA: TGTGCCAGCAGCCCTGCAGGGATTGATTCACCCCTCCACTTT.

This clonotype was seen at least ten times. The V call is TRBV5-1, the J call TRBJ2-3; tentatively, D is TRBD1 (5 bases). Germline-derived CDR1 and CDR2 are SGHRS and YFSETQ. Trimming removed 4 bases at V and 5 bases at J, with 14 bases between. The CDR3 consists of 14 residues. The CDR3 protein is CASSQPTVRDTQYF. CDR3 in DNA: TGCGCCAGCAGCCAACCGACAGTTCGAGATACGCAGTATTTT.

This clonotype was seen a few times. The chain has TRBV29-1 and TRBJ2-6, with D possibly being TRBD1 or TRBD2 (6 bases each). Trimming removed 1 base at V and 0 bases at J, with 10 bases between. The CDR3 is 16 residues long. Per germline, CDR1 SQVTM and CDR2 ANQGSEA. The CDR3 sequence is CSVEVGGSSGANVLTF. CDR3 DNA sequence: TGCAGCGTTGAAGTAGGGGGGTCCTCTGGGGCCAACGTCCTGACTTTC.

The chain combines TRBV19 with TRBJ2-3; maybe TRBD2 (5 bases). The CDR3 covers 15 residues. Germline CDR1 and CDR2: LNHDA and SQIVND (reference sequence). V lost 7 bases and J lost 5, with 19 bases in between. The CDR3 sequence is CASTSRSERQDTQYF. CDR3 nucleotides: TGTGCCAGTACTTCACGTAGCGAGCGACAAGATACGCAGTATTTT.

This clonotype was seen a few times. The V call is TRBV7-3, the J call TRBJ2-5; 9 bases agree with TRBD2. The V gene's germline CDR1 is SGHTA and CDR2 FQGTGA. The CDR3 length is 18 residues. V was pared by 5 bases and J by 1 base, with 14 bases of the junction left unmatched. CDR3 nucleotides: TGTGCCAGCAGCGAATGGGGGAGGGCTAGCGGGGTCCAAGAGACCCAGTACTTC. This sequence encodes CASSEWGRASGVQETQYF.

The chain uses TRBV24-1 and TRBJ1-1, with D perhaps matching TRBD1 (5 bases). This CDR3 has 13 amino acids. Looked up from germline, CDR1 is KGHDR and CDR2 is SFDVKD. V was cut by 7 bases and J by 4 bases, with 12 bases left in between. CDR3 coding DNA: TGTGCCACCAGGAATGGGGGGGGCACTGAAGCTTTCTTT. It yields the protein CATRNGGGTEAFF.

This clonotype was recorded many times. The chain combines TRBV7-2 with TRBJ2-7; D is perhaps TRBD2 (6 bases). This CDR3 is 14 amino acids long. Germline V gene data show CDR1 as SGHTA and CDR2 as FQGNSA. V lost 5 bases and J lost 5, with 16 bases in between. The CDR3 coding sequence is TGTGCCAGCAGCCGGCGGGACCGCCAACACGAGCAGTACTTC. It specifies CASSRRDRQHEQYF.